The 20 T cell receptor beta chains presented below share a single source sample, sequenced in a study of blood T cell repertoires in COVID-19 (dated by TCRdb to about 2020). The library was built by means of the immunoSEQ multiplex PCR assay. TCRdb holds this immuneACCESS table with in-frame rearrangements only. Some clones are missing; in checked studies, unresolved V genes explain under half, and the rest has no known cause. In all, the sample holds some 170,000 clones, and approximately 90% of those were seen once. Of the sample, 1.6% falls within the top ten clones. The specimen was peripheral blood. The origin of the receptors is a woman in her forties or fifties with acute or convalescent COVID-19.

This sequence joins TRBV19 and TRBJ1-6, with 8 bases aligning to TRBD1. The V and J ends lost 11 bases and 6 bases, in that order; junction bases with no gene match: 9. Germline loops: CDR1 LNHDA, CDR2 SQIVND (reference sequence). This CDR3 is 14 amino acids long. The CDR3 DNA is TGTGCCGGCGGTAAAGGACAGGGTAATTCACCCCTCCACTTT. Translation: CAGGKGQGNSPLHF.

The V call is TRBV18, the J call TRBJ1-2; 7 positions agree with TRBD1. Per germline, CDR1 KGHSH and CDR2 LQKENI. The CDR3 spans 15 residues. The V gene end was trimmed by 3 bases and the J gene end by 2 bases; junction bases not matched to a gene: 6. CDR3: CASSPGTESNYGYTF. CDR3 nucleotide sequence: TGTGCCAGCTCACCGGGGACAGAATCCAACTATGGCTACACCTTC.

This clone has a handful of counts. The chain is built from TRBV4-1 and TRBJ1-5; 8 bases match TRBD1. Germline loops: CDR1 MGHRA, CDR2 YSYEKL. The CDR3 has 16 amino acids. The V gene end was trimmed by 0 bases and the J gene end by 6 bases; junction bases not matched to a gene: 7. CDR3 region: CASSQDGQGMGQPQHF. CDR3 coding DNA: TGCGCCAGCAGCCAAGATGGACAGGGAATGGGTCAGCCCCAGCATTTT.

The chain combines TRBV6-5 with TRBJ1-2; no definite D call. The germline V and J ends were trimmed by 7 bases and 4 bases, with 16 bases remaining between them. CDR3 length: 14 amino acids. Germline V CDR1 and CDR2: MNHEY, SVGAGI. In DNA form, the CDR3 reads TGTGCCAGCACTTATCGGGAAAGGGTCTATGGCTACACCTTC. This codes for CASTYRERVYGYTF.

The rearrangement links TRBV6-2 or TRBV6-3 to TRBJ1-1, with a possible D match to TRBD1 (5 bases). The V and J ends lost 4 bases and 3 bases respectively, with 15 bases between them. The CDR3 covers 15 residues. Per germline, CDR1 MNHEY and CDR2 SVGEGT. The DNA of the CDR3 is TGTGCCAGCAGTTTGGCGGGACTGTTGTACACTGAAGCTTTCTTT. Its translation: CASSLAGLLYTEAFF.

This chain joins TRBV30 and TRBJ1-4, with D tentatively TRBD1 (6 bases). There are 14 residues in the CDR3. The germline gives CDR1 GTSNPN, CDR2 SVGIG (reference sequence). Trimming shortened V by 1 base and J by 8 bases, and 14 bases separated the two germline ends. DNA for the CDR3: TGTGCCTGGAGTGCGGACAGAGCAGGGGAAAAACTGTTTTTT. It codes for CAWSADRAGEKLFF.

This chain joins TRBV6-1 and TRBJ1-3; D gene ambiguous. The CDR3 consists of 15 residues. The germline CDR1 and CDR2 sequences are MNHNS and SASEGT. V shed 1 base and J shed 0 bases, with 7 bases lying between them. CDR3 in DNA: TGTGCCAGCAGTGAAGGGGCCGTCTCTGGAAACACCATATATTTT. It codes for CASSEGAVSGNTIYF.

The CDR3 bases are TGTGCCAGCAGCGTCAGGGGTAGGAATTCACCCCTCCACTTT. Translating gives CASSVRGRNSPLHF. The V gene is TRBV11-2, the J gene TRBJ1-6; D is possibly TRBD1 (6 bases). Trimming removed 5 bases at V and 7 bases at J, with 12 bases between. This CDR3 has 14 residues. The germline CDR1 and CDR2 sequences are SGHAT and FQNNGV.

This clone has a single count. The chain uses TRBV19 and TRBJ1-1; D possibly corresponds to TRBD1 (6 bases). V gave up 7 bases and J gave up 4 bases, with 13 bases separating them. The CDR3 is 13 residues long. Per germline, CDR1 LNHDA and CDR2 SQIVND (reference sequence). Here the CDR3 DNA reads TGTGCCAGTACTTATACAGGGCCCACTGAAGCTTTCTTT. Protein product: CASTYTGPTEAFF.

The chain uses TRBV9 and TRBJ2-2; no clear D. The CDR3 is 15 residues long. Trimming removed 1 base at V and 0 bases at J, with 7 bases between. Germline values: CDR1 SGDLS, CDR2 YYNGEE. CDR3 loop: CASSVRRSNTGELFF. The CDR3 DNA follows: TGTGCCAGCAGCGTAAGGCGGTCGAACACCGGGGAGCTGTTTTTT.

DNA of the CDR3: TGTGCCAGCAGCCAAGGGGGGACAGCTGGAAACACCATATATTTT. Translated: CASSQGGTAGNTIYF. J is TRBJ1-3 and V is TRBV3-1 (or the pseudogene TRBV3-2), with 7 bases aligning to TRBD1. Germline V gives CDR1 LGHDT, CDR2 YNNKEL (reference sequence). This CDR3 contains 15 residues. Trimming removed 1 base from V and 2 bases from J; junction bases left unmatched: 2.

This chain joins TRBV5-4 and TRBJ2-2, with 10 bases that match TRBD1. This CDR3 contains 17 residues. With 4 bases clipped from V and 6 bases from J, the junction kept 12 bases outside the gene matches. Germline V CDR1 and CDR2: SGHNT, YYREEE (reference sequence). CDR3 sequence reads: CASSPTTGGVVAGELFF. CDR3 nucleotide sequence: TGTGCCAGCAGCCCAACGACAGGGGGCGTCGTTGCCGGGGAGCTGTTTTTT. The whole variable domain, remainder taken from reference TRBV5-4 and TRBJ2-2, is ETGVTQSPTHLIKTRGQQVTLRCSSQSGHNTVSWYQQALGQGPQFIFQYYREEENGRGNFPPRFSGLQFPNYSSELNVNALELDDSALYLCASSPTTGGVVAGELFFGEGSRLTVL.

The chain employs TRBV19 and TRBJ1-1, with 8 bases lining up with TRBD1. The CDR3 loop spans 16 amino acids. V dropped 5 bases and J dropped 1; count of bases not matched to a gene: 9. Germline CDR1 reads LNHDA; CDR2 reads SQIVND (reference sequence). The CDR3 bases are TGTGCCAGTAGTCGGACAGGGAGGACTGGGAACACTGAAGCTTTCTTT. Its translation: CASSRTGRTGNTEAFF.

The chain couples TRBV30 to TRBJ1-4; 9 positions match TRBD1. The V gene's germline CDR1 is GTSNPN and CDR2 SVGIG (reference sequence). The ends lost 1 base at V and 8 bases at J; junction bases unmatched: 5. This CDR3 has 14 residues. The CDR3 region has the DNA TGTGCCTGGAGTGCCGGGACAGGGTACGAAAAACTGTTTTTT. Encoded protein: CAWSAGTGYEKLFF.

The CDR3: CASSLEGTSGGETQYF. CDR3 DNA: TGCGCCAGCAGCTTGGAGGGGACTAGCGGGGGAGAGACCCAGTACTTC. J is TRBJ2-5 and V is TRBV5-1, with 14 bases fitting TRBD2. Germline loops: CDR1 SGHRS, CDR2 YFSETQ. The CDR3 consists of 16 residues. The J segment lost 4 bases and the V segment lost 0 bases, leaving 2 bases of the junction unmatched. Based on the CDR3 plus reference TRBV5-1 and TRBJ2-5, the full variable domain is KAGVTQTPRYLIKTRGQQVTLSCSPISGHRSVSWYQQTPGQGLQFLFEYFSETQRNKGNFPGRFSGRQFSNSRSEMNVSTLELGDSALYLCASSLEGTSGGETQYFGPGTRLLVL.

V is TRBV7-9 and J is TRBJ1-4; the D is unclear. V gave up 5 bases and J gave up 6 bases, with 22 bases separating them. Germline CDR1 is SEHNR and CDR2 is FQNEAQ (reference sequence). The CDR3 runs 17 residues. CDR3 in DNA: TGTGCCAGCAGCCTATTGGGTAGGTCAGGAATGGATGAAAAACTGTTTTTT. It specifies CASSLLGRSGMDEKLFF. Full variable domain (rest looked up from reference TRBV7-9 and TRBJ1-4): DTGVSQNPRHKITKRGQNVTFRCDPISEHNRLYWYRQTLGQGPEFLTYFQNEAQLEKSRLLSDRFSAERPKGSFSTLEIQRTEQGDSAMYLCASSLLGRSGMDEKLFFGSGTQLSVL.

The V gene is TRBV11-1, the J gene TRBJ2-1, with a possible D match to TRBD1 (6 bases). CDR3 length: 13 amino acids. V lost 1 base to trimming and J lost 7 bases, with 8 bases between them. Germline values: CDR1 SGHAT, CDR2 FQDESV (reference sequence). Written as DNA, the CDR3 is TGTGCCAGCAGCTTAGACAGGGCAAATGAGCAGTTCTTC. Protein sequence: CASSLDRANEQFF.

The chain combines TRBV19 with TRBJ1-4, with D unclear. The V end was cut by 5 bases, the J end by 10 bases, with 20 bases between. Germline V CDR1 and CDR2: LNHDA, SQIVND (reference sequence). The CDR3 is 15 residues long. DNA for the CDR3: TGTGCCAGTAGTCCGCCCGGGGTGTATGAGCGAAAACTGTTTTTT. Its translation is CASSPPGVYERKLFF.

This clone was seen just once. In DNA form, the CDR3 reads TGTGCCAGCAGAGCCTCAGGGGGCCATGAGCAGTTCTTC. This sequence encodes CASRASGGHEQFF. This sequence joins TRBV11-3 and TRBJ2-1; 8 nucleotides agree with TRBD1. Germline V gives CDR1 SGHNT, CDR2 YENEEA. The V and J ends lost 6 bases and 8 bases, in that order; junction bases with no gene match: 6. The CDR3 totals 13 residues.

The V call is TRBV27, the J call TRBJ1-3; 8 bases map to TRBD1. V gave up 5 bases and J gave up 0 bases; unmatched junction bases: 9. The CDR3 is 17 residues long. Germline assignment: CDR1 MNHEY and CDR2 SMNVEV (reference sequence). Written as DNA, the CDR3 is TGTGCCAGCAGTCCCCGGACAGGGATGGACTCTGGAAACACCATATATTTT. Translation gives CASSPRTGMDSGNTIYF.